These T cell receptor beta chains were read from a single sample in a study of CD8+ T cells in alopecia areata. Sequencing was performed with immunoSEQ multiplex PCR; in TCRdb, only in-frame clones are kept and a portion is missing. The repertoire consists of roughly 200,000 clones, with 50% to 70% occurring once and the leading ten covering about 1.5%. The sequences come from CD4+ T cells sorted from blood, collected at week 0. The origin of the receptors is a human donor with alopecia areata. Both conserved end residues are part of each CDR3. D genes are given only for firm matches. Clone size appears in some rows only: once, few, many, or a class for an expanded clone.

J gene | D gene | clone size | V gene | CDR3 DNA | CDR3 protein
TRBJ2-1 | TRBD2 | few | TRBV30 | TGTGCCTGCAAACCGGGACTAGCTCGTGATGAGCAGTTCTTC | CACKPGLARDEQFF
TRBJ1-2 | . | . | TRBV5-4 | TGTGCCAGCAGCTTGGACACAGGGACTAACTATGGCTACACCTTC | CASSLDTGTNYGYTF
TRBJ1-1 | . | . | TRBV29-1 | TGCAGCTCATCCGTAGGGGCGGGGGGCACTGAAGCTTTCTTT | CSSSVGAGGTEAFF
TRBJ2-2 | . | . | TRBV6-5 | TGTGCCAGCAGTACCGGGGGGAACACCGGGGAGCTGTTTTTT | CASSTGGNTGELFF
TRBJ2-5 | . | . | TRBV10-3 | TGTGCCATCAGTGCCTCAGTCCGGGACCCCAAGTACTTC | CAISASVRDPKYF
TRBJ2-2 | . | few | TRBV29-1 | TGCAGCGTTGTGGCACAGGGCGGCAACACCGGGGAGCTGTTTTTT | CSVVAQGGNTGELFF
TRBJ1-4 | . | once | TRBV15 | TGTGCCACCAGCAGAGGGGACACCGATGAAAAACTGTTTTTT | CATSRGDTDEKLFF
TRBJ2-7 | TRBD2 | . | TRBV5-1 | TGCGCCAGCGGAACTAGCGGGGCGACCTACGAGCAGTACTTC | CASGTSGATYEQYF
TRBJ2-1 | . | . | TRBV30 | TGTGCCTGGGAACTTTCTAACAATGAGCAGTTCTTC | CAWELSNNEQFF
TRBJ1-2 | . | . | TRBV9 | TGTGCCAGCAGCGTAGGACAGGAAGAGGAACTATGGGACTATGGCTACACCTTC | CASSVGQEEELWDYGYTF
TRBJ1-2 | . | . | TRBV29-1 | TGCAGCGTTGATAAGGGTTATGGCTACACCTTC | CSVDKGYGYTF
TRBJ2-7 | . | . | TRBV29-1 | TGCAGCGTCTCGGGGACACTGACCTACGAGCAGTACTTC | CSVSGTLTYEQYF
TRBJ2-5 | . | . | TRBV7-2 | TGTGCCAGCAACGCCGGGGCGGGGCCCCAAGAGACCCAGTACTTC | CASNAGAGPQETQYF
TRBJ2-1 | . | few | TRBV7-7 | TGTGCCAGCAGCCCCTCCCAGGGGGGGTATGAGCAGTTCTTC | CASSPSQGGYEQFF
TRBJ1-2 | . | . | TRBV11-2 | TGTGCCAGCAGCTTAGGTTACAGTCTGGATGGCTACACCTTC | CASSLGYSLDGYTF
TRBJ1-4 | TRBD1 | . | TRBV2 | TGTGCCAGCGTGGCAGGGGGCGAAAAACTGTTTTTT | CASVAGGEKLFF
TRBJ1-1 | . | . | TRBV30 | TGTGCCTGGGCCTCGGGACCCCGCGGGGCCTTCTTT | CAWASGPRGAFF
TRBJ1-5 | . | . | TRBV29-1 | TGCAGCGTTAACCAGGGATCAGGCAATCAGCCCCAGCATTTT | CSVNQGSGNQPQHF
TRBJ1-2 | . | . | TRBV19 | TGTGCCAGTAGTCAAATAACAGGGAACTATGGCTACACCTTC | CASSQITGNYGYTF
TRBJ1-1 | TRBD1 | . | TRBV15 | TGTGCCACCAGTCGGGACAGCGTGAACACTGAAGCTTTCTTT | CATSRDSVNTEAFF
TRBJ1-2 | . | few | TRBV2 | TGTGCCACCGCTGCCGGGGGCCTCAACCTTGGGGGCTACACCTTC | CATAAGGLNLGGYTF
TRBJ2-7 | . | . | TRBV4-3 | TGCGCCAGCAGCCAAGGATACCCGATAGTAGTTTCCTCTTACGAGCAGTACTTC | CASSQGYPIVVSSYEQYF
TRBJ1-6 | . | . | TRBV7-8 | TGTGCCAGCAGCTTAGCTTCCACACATGCCGATTCACCCCTCCACTTT | CASSLASTHADSPLHF
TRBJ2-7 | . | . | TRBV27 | TGTGCCAGCAGTTCCCACAGGGTCCCCTACGAGCAGTACTTC | CASSSHRVPYEQYF
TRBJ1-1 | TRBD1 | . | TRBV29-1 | TGCAGCGGAAAGGGGGCTGGCACTGAAGCTTTCTTT | CSGKGAGTEAFF
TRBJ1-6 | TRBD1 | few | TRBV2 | TGTGCCAGCAGTGGGGACAGGGGAGATTCACCCCTCCACTTT | CASSGDRGDSPLHF
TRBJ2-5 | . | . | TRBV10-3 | TGTGCCATCAGTGCCCCAGCGGGTCAGACCCAGTACTTC | CAISAPAGQTQYF
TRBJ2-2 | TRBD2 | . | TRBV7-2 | TGTGCCAGCAGCCTACTAGCGGGGACGAACACCGGGGAGCTGTTTTTT | CASSLLAGTNTGELFF
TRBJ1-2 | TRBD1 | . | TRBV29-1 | TGCAGCGTTGAAAGGGACAGTATCTATGGCTACACCTTC | CSVERDSIYGYTF
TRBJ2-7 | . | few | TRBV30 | TGTGCCTGGAGGCCTGGGGCGCGAGAGCAGTACTTC | CAWRPGAREQYF
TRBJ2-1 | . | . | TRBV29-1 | TGCAGCGTTGACGGGGGGCAGGGATCCTACAATGAGCAGTTCTTC | CSVDGGQGSYNEQFF
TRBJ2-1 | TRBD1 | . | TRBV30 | TGTGCCTGGGTCAAACAGGGGAATGAGCAGTTCTTC | CAWVKQGNEQFF
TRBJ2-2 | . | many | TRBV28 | TGTGCCAGCAGTTTGGTGGGGAAGGGGTCCGGGGAGCTGTTTTTT | CASSLVGKGSGELFF
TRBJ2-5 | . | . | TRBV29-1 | TGCAGCGTTGGGCAAGCGCAAGAGACCCAGTACTTC | CSVGQAQETQYF
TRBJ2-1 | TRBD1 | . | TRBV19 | TGTGCCAGTAGAGGACAGGTCCATTACAATGAGCAGTTCTTC | CASRGQVHYNEQFF
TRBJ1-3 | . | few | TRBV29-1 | TGCAGCGTTGAGGTCGGCGGAAACACCATATATTTT | CSVEVGGNTIYF
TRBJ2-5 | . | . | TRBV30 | TGTGCCTGGAGTGGGAGAAGAAAAGGGAGGTGGTTAGAGACCCAGTACTTC | CAWSGRRKGRWLETQYF
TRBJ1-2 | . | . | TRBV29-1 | TGCAGCTATGGGGGTAACTATGGCTACACCTTC | CSYGGNYGYTF
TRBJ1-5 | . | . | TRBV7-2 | TGTGCCAGCAGTCCTTGGCCATCTCCCGGCAATCAGCCCCAGCATTTT | CASSPWPSPGNQPQHF
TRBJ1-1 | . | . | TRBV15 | TGTGCCACCAGCAGAGAAAAACAGGGACTCACTGAAGCTTTCTTT | CATSREKQGLTEAFF
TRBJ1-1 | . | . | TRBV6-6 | TGTGCCAGCAGTTACTCAGGGGGGAACACTGAAGCTTTCTTT | CASSYSGGNTEAFF
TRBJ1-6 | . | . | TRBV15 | TGTGCCACCAGCATGTTTTCGGCATCCCTCCACTTT | CATSMFSASLHF
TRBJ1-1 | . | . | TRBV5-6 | TGTGCCAGCAGCCAGGGCAGAGCCACTGAAGCTTTCTTT | CASSQGRATEAFF
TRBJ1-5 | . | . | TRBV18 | TGTGCCAGCTCACCAGGACTTAATCAGCCCCAGCATTTT | CASSPGLNQPQHF
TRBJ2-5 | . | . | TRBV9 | TGTGCCAGCAGCAGGACAACCCAAGAGACCCAGTACTTC | CASSRTTQETQYF
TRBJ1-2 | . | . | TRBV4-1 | TGCGCCAGCAGCCAAGAACCCGACCTGACAGAGATCTATGGCTACACCTTC | CASSQEPDLTEIYGYTF
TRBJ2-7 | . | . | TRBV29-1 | TGCAGCGGATCGGAGGGAACGAAAAACGAGCAGTACTTC | CSGSEGTKNEQYF
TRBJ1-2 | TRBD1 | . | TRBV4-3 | TGCGCCAGCAGCCCAGGGGGCGCGACTACGTATTCATATGGCTACACCTTC | CASSPGGATTYSYGYTF
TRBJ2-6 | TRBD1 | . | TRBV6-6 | TGTGCCAGCAACGACAGGGGCCACTCTGGGGCCAACGTCCTGACTTTC | CASNDRGHSGANVLTF